This TCR beta chain was sequenced in a study of spatial heterogeneity in lung cancer. Study context: Detected sequences consistently included more beta-chain ones than alpha-chain ones.

TCRdb independently ran MiXCR on the 5' RACE reads; one entry per CDR3 protein. The sample lists around 4,800 distinct CDR3 sequences; 15% to 20% were seen once. Broader study findings: Ubiquitous expanded tumor TCRs were observed in blood more at resection than follow-up.

The time point was: sample taken at primary tumor resection. Unsorted tumor, nontumor lung tissue or cryopreserved PBMC supplied the whole RNA. This clonotype was counted ten times or more. As yet, its antigen is unknown. Germline loops: CDR1 MNHEY, CDR2 SVGAGI. The CDR3 has 15 residues. V lost 1 base and J lost 4; bases outside the gene matches: 3. This material consisted of PBMCs, taken at surgery. The J gene is TRBJ2-2, the V gene TRBV6-5; 7 bases are a match to TRBD2. This sequence originates from a male donor with early-stage non-small cell lung cancer. DNA for the CDR3: TGTGCCAGCAGTTACTTAAGCGGGGTCACCGGGGAGCTGTTTTTT. It yields the protein CASSYLSGVTGELFF.